This T cell receptor (beta chain) was documented in a study of blood T cell repertoires in COVID-19 (TCRdb year 2020). For the study in its entirety: Collaborator samples came from the United States, Italy and Spain and covered acute and convalescent phases of COVID-19. The sample metadata nearly always contained a de-identified subject ID, COVID-19 status, age in years and sex. The repertoires were made available in a free public database intended to serve as a resource for research on the immune response to SARS-CoV-2. Subjects who had been exposed to COVID-19, were actively infected with it, or had recovered from it provided the deeply sampled blood TCRbeta repertoires that made up the dataset. Samples were obtained from the ongoing ImmuneRACE study (first 160 participants) and from 1,254 subjects provided by 6 global collaborators. The material from the prospective study consisted of cDNA or gDNA derived from T cells, B-cell-depleted T cells, or PBMCs. Where available, HLA class I and class II types were taken from metadata supplied by the sample provider and were not determined by assay-based typing.

A note on this clone: It lacks a known antigen. Base qualities are not provided; no much larger clone lies one nucleotide away.

The immunoSEQ Assay, a bias-controlled multiplex PCR, was used to amplify TCRbeta CDR3 regions from genomic DNA. Under the source paper's analysis protocol: Nucleated cell counts per sample were estimated from amplification of reference gene primers within the assay. To quantify the absolute abundance of each unique TCRbeta CDR3 rearrangement, sequence reads were collapsed and filtered. For each sample, productive Simpson clonality was calculated by taking the square root of Simpson's diversity index across productive rearrangements. TCRdb re-hosts the immuneACCESS table, in-frame sequences only. Its copies lack some clones; in the studies checked, an unresolved V gene accounts for under half of them, and the cause for the rest is not known. V and J calls and clone size are copied from that table; D and trimming were computed from the DNA. The table for this sample lists 250,000 to 350,000 clones; approximately 84% of them were counted only once. Of the sample, roughly 1.6% falls within the top ten clones.

One collaborating source in Seattle enrolled patients during active infection and followed them longitudinally through the course of disease. Whole blood was collected in K2EDTA tubes by collaborating institutions according to the institutions' own protocols. For TCRbeta analysis, collaborators shipped samples in one of three forms: frozen whole blood, isolated PBMCs, or DNA extracted from either of those sample types. Overall results and qualifications from the work: How much clinical and demographic metadata was included differed by source and by participant, and the metadata was provided uncurated.

The CDR3 runs 15 residues from the cysteine to the phenylalanine. The entry retains the CDR3 DNA only, 45 bases that are in frame from base 1. Based on the germline V gene, the CDR1 and CDR2 sequences are SGHVS and FQNEAQ. The junction shows trimming of 5 bases on V and 0 bases on J, plus 11 bases between the germline ends. This receptor was identified in a human donor with COVID-19, enrolled during active disease. The donor label of this sample is uncertain. Input material: peripheral blood. The rearrangement combines TRBV7-8 with TRBJ1-3; the D gene identity is not certain. The CDR3 protein: CASSPTGHSGNTIYF. The DNA sequence follows: TGTGCCAGCAGCCCCACGGGTCACTCTGGAAACACCATATATTTT. The full variable domain, with segments outside the CDR3 supplied by the reference TRBV7-8 and TRBJ1-3 proteins, appears as GAGVSQSPRYKVAKRGQDVALRCDPISGHVSLFWYQQALGQGPEFLTYFQNEAQLDKSGLPSDRFFAERPEGSVSTLKIQRTQQEDSAVYLCASSPTGHSGNTIYFGEGSWLTVV.